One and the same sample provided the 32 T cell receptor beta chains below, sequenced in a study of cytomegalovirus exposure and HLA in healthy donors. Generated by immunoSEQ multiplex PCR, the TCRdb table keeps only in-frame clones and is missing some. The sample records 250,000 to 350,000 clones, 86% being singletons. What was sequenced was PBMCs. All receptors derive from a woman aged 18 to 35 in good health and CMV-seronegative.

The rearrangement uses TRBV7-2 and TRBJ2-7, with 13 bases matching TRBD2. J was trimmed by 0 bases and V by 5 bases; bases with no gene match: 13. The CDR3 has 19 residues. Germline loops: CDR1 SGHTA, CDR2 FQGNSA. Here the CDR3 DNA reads TGTGCCAGCAGCACTCACCCGGGACTAGCGGGAACCCTCTCCTACGAGCAGTACTTC. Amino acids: CASSTHPGLAGTLSYEQYF.

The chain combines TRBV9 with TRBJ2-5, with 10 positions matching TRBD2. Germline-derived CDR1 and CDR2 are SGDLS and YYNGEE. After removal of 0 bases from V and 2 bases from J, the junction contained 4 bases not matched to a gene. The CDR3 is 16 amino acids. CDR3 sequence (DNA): TGTGCCAGCAGCGTAGGGGTTAGCGGGGGGCAAGAGACCCAGTACTTC. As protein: CASSVGVSGGQETQYF. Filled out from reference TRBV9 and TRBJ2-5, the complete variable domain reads DSGVTQTPKHLITATGQRVTLRCSPRSGDLSVYWYQQSLDQGLQFLIQYYNGEERAKGNILERFSAQQFPDLHSELNLSSLELGDSALYFCASSVGVSGGQETQYFGPGTRLLVL.

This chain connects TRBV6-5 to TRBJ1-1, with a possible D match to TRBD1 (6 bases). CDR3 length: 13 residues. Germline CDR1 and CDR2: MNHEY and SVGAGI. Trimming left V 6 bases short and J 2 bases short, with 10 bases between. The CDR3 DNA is TGTGCCAGCAGATGGGACATTAACACTGAAGCTTTCTTT. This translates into CASRWDINTEAFF.

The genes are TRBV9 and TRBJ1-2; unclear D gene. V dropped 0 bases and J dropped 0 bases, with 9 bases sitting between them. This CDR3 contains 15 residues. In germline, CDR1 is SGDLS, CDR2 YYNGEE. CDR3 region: CASSVGQFANYGYTF. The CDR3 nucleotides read TGTGCCAGCAGCGTAGGGCAATTTGCTAACTATGGCTACACCTTC. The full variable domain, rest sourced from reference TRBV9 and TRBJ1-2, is DSGVTQTPKHLITATGQRVTLRCSPRSGDLSVYWYQQSLDQGLQFLIQYYNGEERAKGNILERFSAQQFPDLHSELNLSSLELGDSALYFCASSVGQFANYGYTFGSGTRLTVV.

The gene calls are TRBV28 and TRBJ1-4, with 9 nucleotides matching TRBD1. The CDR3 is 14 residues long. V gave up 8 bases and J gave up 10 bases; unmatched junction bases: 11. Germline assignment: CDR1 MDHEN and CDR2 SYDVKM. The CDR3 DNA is TGTGCCAGCGACTCCGGGACAGGGTACGGAAAACTGTTTTTT. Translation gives CASDSGTGYGKLFF.

CDR3 in amino acids: CASSLSGTSGRETQYF. CDR3 in DNA: TGTGCCAGCAGCTTGTCCGGGACTAGCGGGAGAGAGACCCAGTACTTC. The chain couples TRBV7-6 to TRBJ2-5; 14 bases match TRBD2. J gave up 4 bases and V 3 bases, and 4 bases lay outside the gene matches. The CDR3 covers 16 residues. From germline, CDR1 is SGHVS and CDR2 FNYEAQ.

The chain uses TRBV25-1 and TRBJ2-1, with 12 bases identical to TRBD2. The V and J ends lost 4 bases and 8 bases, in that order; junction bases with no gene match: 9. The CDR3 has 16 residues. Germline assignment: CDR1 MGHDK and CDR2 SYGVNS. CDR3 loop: CASSVRLAGVSDEQFF. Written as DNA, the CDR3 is TGTGCCAGCAGTGTACGACTAGCGGGAGTTTCAGATGAGCAGTTCTTC.

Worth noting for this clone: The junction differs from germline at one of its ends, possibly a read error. CDR3 in amino acids: CASSLSLAGTPTF. As DNA, the CDR3 is TGCGCCAGCAGCTTATCACTAGCGGGAACCCCCACTTTT. This chain joins TRBV5-1 and TRBJ2-3, with 10 bases matching TRBD2. Germline CDR1 and CDR2: SGHRS and YFSETQ. The CDR3 sequence is 13 residues long.

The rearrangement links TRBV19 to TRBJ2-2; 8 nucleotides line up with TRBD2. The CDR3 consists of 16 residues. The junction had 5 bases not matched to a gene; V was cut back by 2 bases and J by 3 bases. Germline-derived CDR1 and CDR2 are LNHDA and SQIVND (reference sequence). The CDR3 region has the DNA TGTGCCAGTAGTATACTTGCGGGAGGCCACACCGGGGAGCTGTTTTTT. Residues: CASSILAGGHTGELFF.

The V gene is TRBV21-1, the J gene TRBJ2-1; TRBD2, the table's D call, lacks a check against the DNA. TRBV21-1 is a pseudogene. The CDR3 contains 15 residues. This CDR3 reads CASSIRTSGNNEQFF. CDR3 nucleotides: TGTGCCAGCAGCATTAGGACTAGCGGTAACAATGAGCAGTTCTTC.

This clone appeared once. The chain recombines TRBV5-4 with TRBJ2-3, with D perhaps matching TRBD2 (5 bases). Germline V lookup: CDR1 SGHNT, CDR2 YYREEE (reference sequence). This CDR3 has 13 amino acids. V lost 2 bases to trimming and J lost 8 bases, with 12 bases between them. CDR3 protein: CASSFTRSATQYF. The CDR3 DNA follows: TGTGCCAGCAGCTTTACTAGATCAGCTACGCAGTATTTT.

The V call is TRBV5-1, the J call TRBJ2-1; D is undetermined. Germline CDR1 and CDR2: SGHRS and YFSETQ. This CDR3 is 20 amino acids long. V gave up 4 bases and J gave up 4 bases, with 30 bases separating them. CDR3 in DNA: TGCGCCAGCAGCCCCCCGCGCGGCAGCGCTTCCCTCGGATTGTACAATGAGCAGTTCTTC. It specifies CASSPPRGSASLGLYNEQFF.

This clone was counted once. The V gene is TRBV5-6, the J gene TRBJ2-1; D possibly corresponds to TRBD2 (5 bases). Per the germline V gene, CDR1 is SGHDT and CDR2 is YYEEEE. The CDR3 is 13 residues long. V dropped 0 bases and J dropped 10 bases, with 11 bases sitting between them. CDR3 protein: CASSLAAEEEQFF. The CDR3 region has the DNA TGTGCCAGCAGCTTGGCCGCGGAGGAAGAGCAGTTCTTC. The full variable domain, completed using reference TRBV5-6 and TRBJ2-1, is DAGVTQSPTHLIKTRGQQVTLRCSPKSGHDTVSWYQQALGQGPQFIFQYYEEEERQRGNFPDRFSGHQFPNYSSELNVNALLLGDSALYLCASSLAAEEEQFFGPGTRLTVL.

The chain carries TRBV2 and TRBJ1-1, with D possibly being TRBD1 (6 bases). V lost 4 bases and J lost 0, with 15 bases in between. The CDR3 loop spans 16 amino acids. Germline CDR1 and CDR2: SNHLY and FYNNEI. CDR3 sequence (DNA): TGTGCCAGCAGTGCAGTCAGGGGTGAGGTGAACACTGAAGCTTTCTTT. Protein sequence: CASSAVRGEVNTEAFF. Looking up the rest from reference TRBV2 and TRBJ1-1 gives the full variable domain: EPEVTQTPSHQVTQMGQEVILRCVPISNHLYFYWYRQILGQKVEFLVSFYNNEISEKSEIFDDQFSVERPDGSNFTLKIRSTKLEDSAMYFCASSAVRGEVNTEAFFGQGTRLTVV.

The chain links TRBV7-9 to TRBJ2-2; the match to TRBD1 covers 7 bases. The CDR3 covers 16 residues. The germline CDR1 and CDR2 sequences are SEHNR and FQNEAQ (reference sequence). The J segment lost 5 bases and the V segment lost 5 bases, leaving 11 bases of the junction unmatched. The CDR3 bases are TGTGCCAGCAGCAGCGACACGGGACAGCGGACCGGGGAGCTGTTTTTT. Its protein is CASSSDTGQRTGELFF.

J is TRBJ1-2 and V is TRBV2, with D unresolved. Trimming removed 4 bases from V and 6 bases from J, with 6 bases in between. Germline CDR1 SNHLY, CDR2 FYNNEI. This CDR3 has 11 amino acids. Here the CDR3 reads CASSVSHGYTF. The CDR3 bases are TGTGCCAGCAGTGTATCCCATGGCTACACCTTC.

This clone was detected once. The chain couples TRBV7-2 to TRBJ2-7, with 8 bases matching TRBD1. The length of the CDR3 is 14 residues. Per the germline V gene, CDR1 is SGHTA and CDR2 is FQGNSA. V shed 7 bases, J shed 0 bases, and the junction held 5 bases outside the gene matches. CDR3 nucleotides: TGTGCCAGCACCCGGGACAGGACCTCCTACGAGCAGTACTTC. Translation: CASTRDRTSYEQYF.

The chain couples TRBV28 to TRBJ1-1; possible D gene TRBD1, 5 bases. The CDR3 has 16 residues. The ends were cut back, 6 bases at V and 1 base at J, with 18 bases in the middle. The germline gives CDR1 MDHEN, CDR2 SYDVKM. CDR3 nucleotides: TGTGCCAGCAGACCCCGCCCGGACATTTGGAACACTGAAGCTTTCTTT. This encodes CASRPRPDIWNTEAFF. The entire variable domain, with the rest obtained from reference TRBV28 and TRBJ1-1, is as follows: DVKVTQSSRYLVKRTGEKVFLECVQDMDHENMFWYRQDPGLGLRLIYFSYDVKMKEKGDIPEGYSVSREKKERFSLILESASTNQTSMYLCASRPRPDIWNTEAFFGQGTRLTVV.

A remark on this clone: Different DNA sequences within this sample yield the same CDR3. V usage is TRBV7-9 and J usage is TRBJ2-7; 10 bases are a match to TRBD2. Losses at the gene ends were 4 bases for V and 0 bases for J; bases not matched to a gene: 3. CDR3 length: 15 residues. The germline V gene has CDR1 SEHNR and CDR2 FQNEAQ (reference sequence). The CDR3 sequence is CASSSPSGSSYEQYF. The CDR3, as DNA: TGTGCCAGCAGCTCACCTAGCGGGAGCTCCTACGAGCAGTACTTC.

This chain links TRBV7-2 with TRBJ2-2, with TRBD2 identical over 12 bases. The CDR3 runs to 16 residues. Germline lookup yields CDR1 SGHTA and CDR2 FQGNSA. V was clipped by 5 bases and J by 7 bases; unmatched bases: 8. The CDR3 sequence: CASSPRLAGAGGELFF. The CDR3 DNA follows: TGTGCCAGCAGCCCGAGACTAGCGGGAGCGGGCGGGGAGCTGTTTTTT.

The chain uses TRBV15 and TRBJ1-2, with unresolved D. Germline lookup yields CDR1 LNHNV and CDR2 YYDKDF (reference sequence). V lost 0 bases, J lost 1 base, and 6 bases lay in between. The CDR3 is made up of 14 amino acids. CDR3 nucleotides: TGTGCCACCAGCAGAGATCCCCTTAACTATGGCTACACCTTC. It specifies CATSRDPLNYGYTF.

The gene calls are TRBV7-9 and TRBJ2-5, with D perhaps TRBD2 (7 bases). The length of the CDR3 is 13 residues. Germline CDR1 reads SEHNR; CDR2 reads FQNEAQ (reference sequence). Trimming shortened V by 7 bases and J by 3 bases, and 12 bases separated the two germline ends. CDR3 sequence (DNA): TGTGCCAGCAATCGGGGGGCAGAAGAGACCCAGTACTTC. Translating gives CASNRGAEETQYF.

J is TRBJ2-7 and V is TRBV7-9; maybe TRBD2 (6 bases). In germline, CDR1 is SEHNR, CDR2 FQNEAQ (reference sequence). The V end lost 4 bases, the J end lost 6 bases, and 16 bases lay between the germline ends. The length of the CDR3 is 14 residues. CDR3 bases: TGTGCCAGCAGCTCACGGGAGCCACCGGCCGAGCAGTACTTC. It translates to CASSSREPPAEQYF.

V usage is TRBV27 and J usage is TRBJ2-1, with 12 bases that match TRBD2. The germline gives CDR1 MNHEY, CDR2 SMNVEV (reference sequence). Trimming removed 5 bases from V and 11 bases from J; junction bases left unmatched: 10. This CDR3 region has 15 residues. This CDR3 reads CASSEPGLAGPKQFF. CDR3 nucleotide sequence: TGTGCCAGCAGTGAACCGGGACTAGCGGGTCCCAAGCAGTTCTTC.

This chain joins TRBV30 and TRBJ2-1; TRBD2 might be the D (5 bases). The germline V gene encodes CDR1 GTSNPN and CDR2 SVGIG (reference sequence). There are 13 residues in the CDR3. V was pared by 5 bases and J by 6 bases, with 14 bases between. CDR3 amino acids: CAWDFGISNEQFF. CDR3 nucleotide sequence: TGTGCCTGGGACTTCGGGATCTCCAATGAGCAGTTCTTC.

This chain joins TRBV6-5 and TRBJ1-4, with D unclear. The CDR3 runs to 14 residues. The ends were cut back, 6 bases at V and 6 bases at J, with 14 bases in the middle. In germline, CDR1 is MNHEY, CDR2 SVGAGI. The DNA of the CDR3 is TGTGCCAGCAGCCCCCCGGGTGAGGATGAAAAACTGTTTTTT. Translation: CASSPPGEDEKLFF.

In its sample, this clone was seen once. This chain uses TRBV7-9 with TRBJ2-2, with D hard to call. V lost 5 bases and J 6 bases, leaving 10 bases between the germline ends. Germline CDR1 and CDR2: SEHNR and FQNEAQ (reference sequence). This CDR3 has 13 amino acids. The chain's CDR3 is CASSETLSGELFF. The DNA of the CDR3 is TGTGCCAGCAGCGAAACCCTATCCGGGGAGCTGTTTTTT. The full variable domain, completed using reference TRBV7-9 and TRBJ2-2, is DTGVSQNPRHKITKRGQNVTFRCDPISEHNRLYWYRQTLGQGPEFLTYFQNEAQLEKSRLLSDRFSAERPKGSFSTLEIQRTEQGDSAMYLCASSETLSGELFFGEGSRLTVL.

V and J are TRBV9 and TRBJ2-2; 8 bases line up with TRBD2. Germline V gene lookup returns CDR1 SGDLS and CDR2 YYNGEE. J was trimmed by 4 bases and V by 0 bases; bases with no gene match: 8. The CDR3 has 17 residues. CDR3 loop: CASSVAPPGGSTGELFF. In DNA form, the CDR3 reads TGTGCCAGCAGCGTAGCTCCGCCGGGGGGGAGCACCGGGGAGCTGTTTTTT.

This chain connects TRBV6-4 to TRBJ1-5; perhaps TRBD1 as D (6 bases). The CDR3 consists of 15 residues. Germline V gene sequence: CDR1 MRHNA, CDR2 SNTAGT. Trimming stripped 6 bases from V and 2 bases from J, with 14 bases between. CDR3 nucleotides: TGTGCCAGCAGGTCAGGGGTGAGGGGCAATCAGCCCCAGCATTTT. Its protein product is CASRSGVRGNQPQHF.

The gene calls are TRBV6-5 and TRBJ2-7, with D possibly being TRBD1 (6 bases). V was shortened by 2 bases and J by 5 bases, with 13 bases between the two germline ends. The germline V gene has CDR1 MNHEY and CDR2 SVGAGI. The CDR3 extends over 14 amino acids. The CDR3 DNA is TGTGCCAGCAGTTACAGCAGGGGCCGCCACGAGCAGTACTTC. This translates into CASSYSRGRHEQYF.

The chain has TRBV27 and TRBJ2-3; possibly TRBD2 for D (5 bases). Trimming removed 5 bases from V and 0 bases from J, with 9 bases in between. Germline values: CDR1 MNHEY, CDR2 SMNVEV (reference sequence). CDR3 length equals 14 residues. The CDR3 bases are TGTGCCAGCAGTATCACGGGGAGCACAGATACGCAGTATTTT. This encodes CASSITGSTDTQYF.

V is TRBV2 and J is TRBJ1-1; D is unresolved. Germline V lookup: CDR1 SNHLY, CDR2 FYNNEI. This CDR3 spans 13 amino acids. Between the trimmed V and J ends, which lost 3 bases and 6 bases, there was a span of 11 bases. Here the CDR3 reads CASSETGLSEAFF. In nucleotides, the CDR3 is TGTGCCAGCAGTGAGACGGGGTTGTCTGAAGCTTTCTTT.